The next 28 T cell receptor beta chains were all read from a single sample in a study of T cell responses to AZD1222 COVID-19 vaccine. Clones were read by immunoSEQ multiplex PCR, and TCRdb kept only the in-frame ones, dropping some. The profile shows more than 85,000 clones, over 80% of them singletons. This sample comprised peripheral blood, obtained on day 0 of AZD1222 vaccination. Source of these receptors: an adult in good health.

This chain links TRBV5-1 with TRBJ2-7, with a weak D call TRBD1 (6 bases). Germline V gives CDR1 SGHRS, CDR2 YFSETQ. V lost 0 bases, J lost 3 bases, and 10 bases lay in between. The CDR3 covers 14 residues. The CDR3 coding sequence is TGCGCCAGCAGCTTGGAGGGCAGGGGCTACGAGCAGTACTTC. Its translation: CASSLEGRGYEQYF.

The V call is TRBV25-1, the J call TRBJ2-2; weak D call: TRBD1 (5 bases). V lost 1 base to trimming and J lost 5 bases, with 14 bases between them. There are 16 residues in the CDR3. The germline V gene encodes CDR1 MGHDK and CDR2 SYGVNS. The CDR3 spells CASSESRQGPTGELFF. CDR3 DNA: TGTGCCAGCAGTGAATCTCGGCAGGGTCCAACCGGGGAGCTGTTTTTT. The whole variable domain, filled in from reference TRBV25-1 and TRBJ2-2, reads EADIYQTPRYLVIGTGKKITLECSQTMGHDKMYWYQQDPGMELHLIHYSYGVNSTEKGDLSSESTVSRIRTEHFPLTLESARPSHTSQYLCASSESRQGPTGELFFGEGSRLTVL.

This chain links TRBV30 with TRBJ1-1; D perhaps matches TRBD1 (5 bases). Germline CDR1 and CDR2: GTSNPN and SVGIG (reference sequence). This CDR3 region has 13 residues. The V and J ends lost 0 bases and 3 bases respectively, with 8 bases between them. Here the CDR3 DNA reads TGTGCCTGGAGTGTTTCAGGGTACACTGAAGCTTTCTTT. Translating it yields CAWSVSGYTEAFF.

The chain combines TRBV11-3 with TRBJ1-5, with TRBD1 identical over 7 bases. Germline loops: CDR1 SGHNT, CDR2 YENEEA. This CDR3 contains 14 residues. V lost 2 bases and J lost 2; bases outside the gene matches: 0. The CDR3 region has the DNA TGTGCCAGCAGCTTACAGGGGGGCAATCAGCCCCAGCATTTT. This translates into CASSLQGGNQPQHF.

The chain carries TRBV24-1 and TRBJ1-2, with 8 nucleotides matching TRBD1. J was trimmed by 14 bases and V by 4 bases; bases with no gene match: 5. Germline V lookup: CDR1 KGHDR, CDR2 SFDVKD. The CDR3 is 11 residues long. The CDR3 region has the DNA TGTGCCACCAGTGACGGACAGGGAGTAACCTTC. As protein: CATSDGQGVTF.

The gene calls are TRBV11-2 and TRBJ2-5; 7 bases are shared with TRBD1. The CDR3 has 15 residues. The V and J ends lost 1 base and 0 bases, in that order; junction bases with no gene match: 2. Germline CDR1 is SGHAT and CDR2 is FQNNGV. This CDR3 reads CASSLGDRDQETQYF. In DNA form, the CDR3 reads TGTGCCAGCAGCTTAGGGGACAGAGACCAAGAGACCCAGTACTTC.

The chain carries TRBV6-6 and TRBJ1-6; 7 bases map to TRBD1. In germline, CDR1 is MNHNY, CDR2 SVGAGI (reference sequence). V trimming: 2 bases; J trimming: 7 bases; junction bases outside the gene matches: 2. CDR3 length: 14 residues. The CDR3 here is CASSYGTENSPLHF. The DNA of the CDR3 is TGTGCCAGCAGTTACGGGACAGAAAATTCACCCCTCCACTTT.

The chain joins TRBV4-2 to TRBJ1-3, with a weak D call TRBD1 (6 bases). In germline, CDR1 is LGHNA, CDR2 YNFKEQ. This CDR3 has 16 amino acids. The V and J ends lost 0 bases and 4 bases respectively, with 13 bases between them. The CDR3 DNA follows: TGTGCCAGCAGCCAAGATTCAGGGGCGGGAGGAAACACCATATATTTT. Encoded protein: CASSQDSGAGGNTIYF.

V gene TRBV3-1 (or the pseudogene TRBV3-2) combines with J gene TRBJ1-3; D may be TRBD1 (5 bases). In germline, CDR1 is LGHDT, CDR2 YNNKEL (reference sequence). With 2 bases removed from V and 2 bases from J, the gap between germline ends came to 10 bases. This CDR3 is built from 15 residues. This chain's CDR3 is CASSQNPGAGNTIYF. The DNA for the CDR3 is TGTGCCAGCAGCCAAAATCCGGGGGCTGGAAACACCATATATTTT.

V is TRBV4-1 and J is TRBJ2-1, with D unresolved. The CDR3 covers 15 residues. V lost 3 bases and J 0 bases, leaving 9 bases between the germline ends. Germline-derived CDR1 and CDR2 are MGHRA and YSYEKL. In DNA, the CDR3 is TGCGCCAGCAGCCAGGGTCAGAGCTCCTACAATGAGCAGTTCTTC. It translates to CASSQGQSSYNEQFF.

The chain joins TRBV19 to TRBJ2-3; 9 positions agree with TRBD1. This CDR3 is 15 amino acids long. From germline, CDR1 is LNHDA and CDR2 SQIVND (reference sequence). Losses at the gene ends were 4 bases for V and 11 bases for J; bases not matched to a gene: 13. CDR3 DNA sequence: TGTGCCAGTAGTACCCTGTCAACAGGGGGCGCTTGGCAGTATTTT. Amino acid sequence: CASSTLSTGGAWQYF.

The chain couples TRBV7-6 to TRBJ1-1; D uncertain. The CDR3 loop spans 13 amino acids. Per the germline V gene, CDR1 is SGHVS and CDR2 is FNYEAQ. Trimming pared 4 bases from V and 1 base from J, leaving 7 bases between. CDR3 residues: CASSSQRNTEAFF. CDR3 DNA: TGTGCCAGCAGCTCCCAGCGGAACACTGAAGCTTTCTTT. The full variable domain, rest sourced from reference TRBV7-6 and TRBJ1-1, is GAGVSQSPRYKVTKRGQDVALRCDPISGHVSLYWYRQALGQGPEFLTYFNYEAQQDKSGLPNDRFSAERPEGSISTLTIQRTEQRDSAMYRCASSSQRNTEAFFGQGTRLTVV.

The J gene is TRBJ1-1, the V gene TRBV6-5; D call uncertain. Trimming pared 0 bases from V and 10 bases from J, leaving 12 bases between. This CDR3 contains 13 residues. CDR1 and CDR2 from the germline V gene are MNHEY and SVGAGI. The DNA of the CDR3 is TGTGCCAGCAGTTACTCGAAAGGGTTCCCAGCTTTCTTT. Protein: CASSYSKGFPAFF.

The rearrangement joins TRBV10-3 to TRBJ2-6; TRBD2 matches at 13 bases. Trimming removed 4 bases from V and 4 bases from J; junction bases left unmatched: 10. This CDR3 region has 19 residues. CDR1 is ENHRY and CDR2 is SYGVKD in the germline V gene. The CDR3 reads CAISGGLAGVLAGANVLTF. The CDR3 DNA sequence: TGTGCCATCAGTGGCGGACTAGCGGGAGTACTGGCCGGGGCCAACGTCCTGACTTTC.

The genes are TRBV5-1 and TRBJ1-3; a possible D gene is TRBD1 (6 bases). Germline V gene sequence: CDR1 SGHRS, CDR2 YFSETQ. The CDR3 is 17 amino acids. V lost 0 bases and J 1 base, leaving 14 bases between the germline ends. In DNA, the CDR3 is TGCGCCAGCAGCTTGGGGCCCAGGGGCGTATCTGGAAACACCATATATTTT. Translated: CASSLGPRGVSGNTIYF. The variable domain in full, with the rest retrieved from reference TRBV5-1 and TRBJ1-3, is KAGVTQTPRYLIKTRGQQVTLSCSPISGHRSVSWYQQTPGQGLQFLFEYFSETQRNKGNFPGRFSGRQFSNSRSEMNVSTLELGDSALYLCASSLGPRGVSGNTIYFGEGSWLTVV.

The rearrangement joins TRBV5-5 to TRBJ2-1; 11 bases are a match to TRBD1. Trimming removed 4 bases from V and 7 bases from J; junction bases left unmatched: 1. Germline V gene sequence: CDR1 SGHKS, CDR2 YYEKEE (reference sequence). There are 13 residues in the CDR3. In nucleotides, the CDR3 is TGTGCCAGCAGCGGGGACAGGGGGAATGAGCAGTTCTTC. It encodes CASSGDRGNEQFF.

The chain has TRBV27 and TRBJ1-2; TRBD1 might be the D (5 bases). This CDR3 spans 14 amino acids. The V gene lost 1 base and the J gene lost 4 bases, with 10 bases spanning the gap. CDR1 is MNHEY and CDR2 is SMNVEV in the germline V gene (reference sequence). CDR3 loop: CASSLYLGLYGYTF. The CDR3 DNA sequence: TGTGCCAGCAGTTTATATTTGGGGCTCTATGGCTACACCTTC.

This clone occurred once. This chain links TRBV5-4 with TRBJ2-3, with D possibly TRBD2 on 6 matching bases. Germline assignment: CDR1 SGHNT and CDR2 YYREEE (reference sequence). V was trimmed by 0 bases and J by 5 bases, leaving 19 bases between them. The CDR3 is made up of 17 amino acids. CDR3 protein: CASSLVYRGNRRDTQYF. In DNA form, the CDR3 reads TGTGCCAGCAGCTTGGTCTATCGGGGGAATCGAAGAGATACGCAGTATTTT. Full variable domain (outside the CDR3, taken from reference TRBV5-4 and TRBJ2-3): ETGVTQSPTHLIKTRGQQVTLRCSSQSGHNTVSWYQQALGQGPQFIFQYYREEENGRGNFPPRFSGLQFPNYSSELNVNALELDDSALYLCASSLVYRGNRRDTQYFGPGTRLTVL.

The gene calls are TRBV5-4 and TRBJ2-2, with D perhaps TRBD1 or TRBD2 (5 bases each). The V and J ends lost 3 bases and 6 bases respectively, with 15 bases between them. The CDR3 sequence is 15 residues long. Germline V gene data show CDR1 as SGHNT and CDR2 as YYREEE (reference sequence). CDR3 amino acids: CASSSIVGDPGELFF. CDR3 sequence (DNA): TGTGCCAGCAGCTCTATTGTAGGGGACCCCGGGGAGCTGTTTTTT.

This chain joins TRBV13 and TRBJ2-7, with 10 bases that match TRBD1. Germline V gene sequence: CDR1 PRHDT, CDR2 FYEKMQ (reference sequence). This CDR3 contains 16 residues. V lost 5 bases to trimming and J lost 2 bases; unmatched junction nucleotides: 9. The chain's CDR3 is CASSGFRDRGTYEQYF. The CDR3 region has the DNA TGTGCCAGCAGCGGATTCCGGGACAGGGGTACCTACGAGCAGTACTTC.

V usage is TRBV7-9 and J usage is TRBJ1-1; 7 bases agree with TRBD1. Looked up from germline, CDR1 is SEHNR and CDR2 is FQNEAQ (reference sequence). This CDR3 region has 14 residues. V was pared by 3 bases and J by 4 bases, with 5 bases of the junction left unmatched. The CDR3 here is CASSLQQGSTEAFF. The CDR3 nucleotides are TGTGCCAGCAGCTTGCAACAGGGGAGCACTGAAGCTTTCTTT.

The V gene is TRBV7-6, the J gene TRBJ2-5; 13 positions agree with TRBD2. The length of the CDR3 is 14 residues. Trimming at V came to 5 bases and at J to 5 bases, leaving 2 bases not matched to a gene. Germline values: CDR1 SGHVS, CDR2 FNYEAQ. The CDR3 coding sequence is TGTGCCAGCAGCCCGACTAGCGGGAGGGAGACCCAGTACTTC. It yields the protein CASSPTSGRETQYF. Using reference TRBV7-6 and TRBJ2-5 for the parts outside the CDR3, the full variable domain is GAGVSQSPRYKVTKRGQDVALRCDPISGHVSLYWYRQALGQGPEFLTYFNYEAQQDKSGLPNDRFSAERPEGSISTLTIQRTEQRDSAMYRCASSPTSGRETQYFGPGTRLLVL.

CDR3 bases: TGTGCCATCAGTACAGGGTTTAAGACTGAAGCTTTCTTT. It codes for CAISTGFKTEAFF. The chain has TRBV10-3 and TRBJ1-1; D may be TRBD1 (6 bases). The CDR3 loop spans 13 amino acids. The V end was cut by 5 bases, the J end by 5 bases, with 12 bases between. The germline gives CDR1 ENHRY, CDR2 SYGVKD.

V usage is TRBV5-6 and J usage is TRBJ2-5; no clear D gene. Trimming took 0 bases from V and 4 from J, leaving 7 bases between them. The CDR3 is 13 residues long. The germline V gene encodes CDR1 SGHDT and CDR2 YYEEEE. Here the CDR3 reads CASSLEMRETQYF. CDR3 DNA sequence: TGTGCCAGCAGCTTGGAGATGAGAGAGACCCAGTACTTC. The full variable domain, its missing parts supplied by reference TRBV5-6 and TRBJ2-5, is DAGVTQSPTHLIKTRGQQVTLRCSPKSGHDTVSWYQQALGQGPQFIFQYYEEEERQRGNFPDRFSGHQFPNYSSELNVNALLLGDSALYLCASSLEMRETQYFGPGTRLLVL.

This chain joins TRBV21-1 and TRBJ1-1. TRBV21-1 is a recognized pseudogene. This CDR3 contains 21 residues. The CDR3 nucleotides read TGTGCCAGCAGCAAAGCGTCTCGGGATTGTCGGGACCGACAGTGGACCACTGAAGCTTTCTTT. Translating it yields CASSKASRDCRDRQWTTEAFF.

This sequence joins TRBV24-1 and TRBJ2-3; the D gene is possibly TRBD1 (6 bases). Germline V gene lookup returns CDR1 KGHDR and CDR2 SFDVKD. The CDR3 runs 16 residues. V dropped 4 bases and J dropped 3 bases, with 16 bases sitting between them. CDR3 sequence reads: CATSEGRRGMTDTQYF. CDR3 DNA sequence: TGTGCCACCAGTGAGGGCCGTAGGGGGATGACAGATACGCAGTATTTT.

This chain links TRBV18 with TRBJ1-4; D uncertain. The V end lost 6 bases, the J end lost 7 bases, and 15 bases lay between the germline ends. There are 14 residues in the CDR3. Looked up from germline, CDR1 is KGHSH and CDR2 is LQKENI. CDR3 in DNA: TGTGCCAGCTCCCTTGATCCCGGGCGTGAAAAACTGTTTTTT. It encodes CASSLDPGREKLFF.

The chain uses TRBV7-9 and TRBJ1-6, with 7 bases lining up with TRBD1. CDR3 size: 16 residues. V lost 4 bases and J lost 3; bases outside the gene matches: 6. Germline-derived CDR1 and CDR2 are SEHNR and FQNEAQ (reference sequence). The CDR3: CASSSGTENYNSPLHF. The CDR3, as DNA: TGTGCCAGCAGCTCCGGGACAGAGAACTATAATTCACCCCTCCACTTT. The full variable domain, its missing parts supplied by reference TRBV7-9 and TRBJ1-6, is DTGVSQNPRHKITKRGQNVTFRCDPISEHNRLYWYRQTLGQGPEFLTYFQNEAQLEKSRLLSDRFSAERPKGSFSTLEIQRTEQGDSAMYLCASSSGTENYNSPLHFGNGTRLTVT.